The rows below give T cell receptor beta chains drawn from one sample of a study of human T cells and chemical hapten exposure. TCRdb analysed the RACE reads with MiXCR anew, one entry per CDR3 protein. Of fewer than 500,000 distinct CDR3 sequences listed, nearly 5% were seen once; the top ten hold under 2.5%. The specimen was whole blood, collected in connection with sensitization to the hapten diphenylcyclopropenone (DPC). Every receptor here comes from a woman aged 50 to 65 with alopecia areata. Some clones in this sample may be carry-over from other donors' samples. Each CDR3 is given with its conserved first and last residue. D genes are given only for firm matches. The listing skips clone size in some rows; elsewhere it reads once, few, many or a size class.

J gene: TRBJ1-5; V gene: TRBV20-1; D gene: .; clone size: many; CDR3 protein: CSGQQDQPQHF; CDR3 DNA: TGCAGTGGACAGCAAGATCAGCCCCAGCATTTT
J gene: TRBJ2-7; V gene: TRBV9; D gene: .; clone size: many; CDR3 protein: CASSVVGRTDSEQYF; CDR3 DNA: TGTGCCAGCAGCGTAGTCGGCAGAACGGACTCCGAGCAGTACTTC
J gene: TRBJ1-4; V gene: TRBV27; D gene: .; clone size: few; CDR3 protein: CASRRSTTNEKLFF; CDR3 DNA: TGTGCCAGCAGGAGGTCCACAACTAATGAAAAACTGTTTTTT
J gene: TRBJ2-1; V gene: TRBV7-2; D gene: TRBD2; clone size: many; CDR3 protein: CASSLRLAGGPSGEQFF; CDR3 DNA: TGTGCCAGCAGCTTGAGGCTAGCGGGAGGGCCAAGTGGGGAGCAGTTCTTC
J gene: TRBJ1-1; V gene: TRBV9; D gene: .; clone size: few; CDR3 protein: CASSVGIGAEAFF; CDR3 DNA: TGTGCCAGCAGCGTAGGAATTGGCGCTGAAGCTTTCTTT
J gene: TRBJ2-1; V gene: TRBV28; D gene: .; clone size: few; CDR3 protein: CASSTGTNSYNEQFF; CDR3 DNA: TGTGCCAGCAGCACCGGGACGAACTCCTACAATGAGCAGTTCTTC
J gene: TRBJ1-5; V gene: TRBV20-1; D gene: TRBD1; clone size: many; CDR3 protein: CSARGQAGGQPQHF; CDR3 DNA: TGCAGTGCCCGAGGACAGGCCGGCGGTCAGCCCCAGCATTTT
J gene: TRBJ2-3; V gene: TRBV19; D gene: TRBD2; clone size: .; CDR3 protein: CASSMGGTSGRSGDTQYF; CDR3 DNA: TGTGCCAGTAGTATGGGGGGGACTAGCGGGAGATCTGGGGATACGCAGTATTTT
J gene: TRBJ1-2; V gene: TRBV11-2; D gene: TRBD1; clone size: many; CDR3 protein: CASSPKAGQGRRNYGYTF; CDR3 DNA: TGTGCCAGCAGCCCGAAAGCCGGACAGGGCAGAAGGAACTATGGCTACACCTTC
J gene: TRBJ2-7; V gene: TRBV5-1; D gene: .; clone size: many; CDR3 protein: CASSPGTGTLSYEQYF; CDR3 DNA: TGCGCCAGCAGCCCGGGAACAGGTACCCTCTCCTACGAGCAGTACTTC
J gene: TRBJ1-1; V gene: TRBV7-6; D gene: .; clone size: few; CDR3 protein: CASSLLCGPDYRANTEAFF; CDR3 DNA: TGTGCCAGCAGCTTACTTTGCGGGCCCGACTATAGAGCGAACACTGAAGCTTTCTTT
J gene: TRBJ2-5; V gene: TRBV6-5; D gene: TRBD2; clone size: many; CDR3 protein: CASSYSLAGLKTQYF; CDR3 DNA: TGTGCCAGCAGTTACTCACTAGCGGGGTTAAAGACCCAGTACTTC
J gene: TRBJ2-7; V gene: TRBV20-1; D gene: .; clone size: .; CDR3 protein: CSASGSGPDNYEQYF; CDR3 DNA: TGCAGTGCTAGTGGATCAGGGCCAGACAACTACGAGCAGTACTTC
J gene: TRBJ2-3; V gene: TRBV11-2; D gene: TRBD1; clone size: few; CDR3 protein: CASSGQTGNVTDTQYF; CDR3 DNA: TGTGCCAGCAGCGGACAGACAGGGAATGTCACAGATACGCAGTATTTT
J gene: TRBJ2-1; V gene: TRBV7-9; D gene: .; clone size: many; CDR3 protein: CASSGANEQFF; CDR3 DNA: TGTGCCAGCAGTGGGGCGAATGAGCAGTTCTTC
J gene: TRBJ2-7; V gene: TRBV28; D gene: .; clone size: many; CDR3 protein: CASSGNNGGREDF; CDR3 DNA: TGTGCCAGCAGTGGAAATAACGGGGGTAGAGAAGACTTC
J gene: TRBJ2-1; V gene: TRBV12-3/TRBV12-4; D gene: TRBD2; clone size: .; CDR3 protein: CASSFSGTSEQFF; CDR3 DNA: TGTGCCAGCAGTTTTTCAGGGACTAGTGAGCAGTTCTTC
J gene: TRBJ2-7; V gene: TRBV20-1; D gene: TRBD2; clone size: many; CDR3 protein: CSARDNSGTSPNEQYF; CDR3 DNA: TGCAGTGCTAGAGATAATTCCGGGACTAGCCCCAACGAGCAGTACTTC
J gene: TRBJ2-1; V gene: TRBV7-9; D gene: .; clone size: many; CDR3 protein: CASSLATGYNEQFF; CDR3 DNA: TGTGCCAGCAGCTTAGCGACCGGCTACAATGAGCAGTTCTTC
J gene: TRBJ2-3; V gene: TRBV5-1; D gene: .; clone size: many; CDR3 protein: CASSLSGFGTDTQYF; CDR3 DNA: TGCGCCAGCAGCTTGTCCGGATTTGGCACAGATACGCAGTATTTT
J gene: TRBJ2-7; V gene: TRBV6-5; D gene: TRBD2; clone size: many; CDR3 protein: CASRAGLAGVYEQYF; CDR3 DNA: TGTGCCAGCAGGGCCGGGCTAGCGGGAGTCTACGAGCAGTACTTC
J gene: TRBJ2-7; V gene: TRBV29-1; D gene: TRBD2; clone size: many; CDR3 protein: CSAWGGAYEQYF; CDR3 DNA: TGCAGCGCCTGGGGAGGGGCTTACGAGCAGTACTTC
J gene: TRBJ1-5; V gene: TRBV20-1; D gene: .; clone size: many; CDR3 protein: CSARKAVNDQPQHF; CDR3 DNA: TGCAGTGCTAGAAAGGCGGTAAACGATCAGCCCCAGCATTTT
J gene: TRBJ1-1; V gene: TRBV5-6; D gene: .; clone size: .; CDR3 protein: CASSLGVLTEAFF; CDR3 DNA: TGTGCCAGCAGCTTGGGAGTATTGACTGAAGCTTTCTTT
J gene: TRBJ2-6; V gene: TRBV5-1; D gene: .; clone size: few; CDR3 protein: CASSLVLSGANVLTF; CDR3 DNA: TGCGCCAGCAGCTTAGTCCTCTCTGGGGCCAACGTCCTGACTTTC
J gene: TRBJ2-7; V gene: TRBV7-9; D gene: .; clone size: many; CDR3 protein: CASSFPSSYEQYF; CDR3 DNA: TGTGCCAGCAGCTTCCCGAGCTCCTACGAGCAGTACTTC
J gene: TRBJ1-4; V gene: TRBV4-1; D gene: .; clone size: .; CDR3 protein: CASSQGMGVTNEKLFF; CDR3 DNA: TGCGCCAGCAGCCAAGGAATGGGTGTCACTAATGAAAAACTGTTTTTT
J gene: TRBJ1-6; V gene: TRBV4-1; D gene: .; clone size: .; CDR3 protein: CASSQPTFTDNSPLHF; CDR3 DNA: TGCGCCAGCAGCCAACCGACCTTTACAGATAATTCACCCCTCCACTTT
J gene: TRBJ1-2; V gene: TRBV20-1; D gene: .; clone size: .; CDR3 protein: CSAKTSLGADNYGYTF; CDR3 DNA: TGCAGTGCTAAGACTAGTCTAGGGGCGGATAACTATGGCTACACCTTC
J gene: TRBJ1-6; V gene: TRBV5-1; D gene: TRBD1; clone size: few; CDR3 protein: CASSGQGKNSPLHF; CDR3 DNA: TGCGCCAGCAGTGGACAGGGAAAGAATTCACCCCTCCACTTT
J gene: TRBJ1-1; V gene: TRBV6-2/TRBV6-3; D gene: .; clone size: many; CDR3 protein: CASTGHKNTEAFF; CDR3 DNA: TGTGCCAGCACGGGACACAAGAACACTGAAGCTTTCTTT
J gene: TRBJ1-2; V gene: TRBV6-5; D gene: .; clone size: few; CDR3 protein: CASSPNGGYGYTF; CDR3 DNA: TGTGCCAGCAGTCCTAATGGAGGCTATGGCTACACCTTC
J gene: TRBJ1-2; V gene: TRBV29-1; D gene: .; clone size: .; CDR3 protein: CSGIDNSGYGYTF; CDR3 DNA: TGCAGCGGCATCGACAATAGCGGCTATGGCTACACCTTC
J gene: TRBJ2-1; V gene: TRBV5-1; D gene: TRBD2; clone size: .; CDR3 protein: CASSLSAGSYNEQFF; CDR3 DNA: TGCGCCAGCAGCTTGTCAGCGGGATCCTACAATGAGCAGTTCTTC
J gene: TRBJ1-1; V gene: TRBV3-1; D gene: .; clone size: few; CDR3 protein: CASSQGRGVEAFF; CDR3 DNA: TGTGCCAGCAGCCAAGGTAGGGGAGTTGAAGCTTTCTTT
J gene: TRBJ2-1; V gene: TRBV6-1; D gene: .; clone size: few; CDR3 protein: CASSTRNVGLSPHNEQFF; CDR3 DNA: TGTGCCAGCAGTACGAGAAATGTGGGACTCTCGCCCCACAATGAGCAGTTCTTC
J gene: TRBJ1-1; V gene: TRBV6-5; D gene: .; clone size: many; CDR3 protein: CASSYRMDTEAFF; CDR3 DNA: TGTGCCAGCAGTTACCGAATGGACACTGAAGCTTTCTTT
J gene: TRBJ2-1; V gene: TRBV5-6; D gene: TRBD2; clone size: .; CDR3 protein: CASSLRLKREDAEQFF; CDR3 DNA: TGTGCCAGCAGCTTGAGGTTAAAGCGGGAGGATGCTGAGCAGTTCTTC
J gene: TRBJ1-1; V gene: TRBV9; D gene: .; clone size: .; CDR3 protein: CASSVYSRGKEVGEAFF; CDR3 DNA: TGTGCCAGCAGCGTTTACTCCAGGGGAAAAGAGGTAGGCGAAGCTTTCTTT
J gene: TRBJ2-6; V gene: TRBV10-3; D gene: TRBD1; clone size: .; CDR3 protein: CAISDQGESGANVLTF; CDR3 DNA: TGTGCCATCAGTGACCAGGGGGAATCTGGGGCCAACGTCCTGACTTTC
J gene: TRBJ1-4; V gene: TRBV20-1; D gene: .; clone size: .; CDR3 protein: CSAARGPYEKLFF; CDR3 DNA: TGCAGTGCCGCCCGGGGACCCTATGAAAAACTGTTTTTT
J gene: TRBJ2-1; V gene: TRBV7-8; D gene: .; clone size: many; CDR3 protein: CASSFRTMSSYNEQFF; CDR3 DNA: TGTGCCAGCAGCTTTAGGACTATGAGCTCCTACAATGAGCAGTTCTTC
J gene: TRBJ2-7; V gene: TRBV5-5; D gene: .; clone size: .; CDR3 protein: CASSLGHLRSSYEQYF; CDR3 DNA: TGTGCCAGCAGCTTGGGGCACCTTCGGAGTTCCTACGAGCAGTACTTC
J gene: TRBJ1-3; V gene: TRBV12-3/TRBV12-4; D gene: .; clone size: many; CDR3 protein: CASTIPRATGNTIYF; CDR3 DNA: TGTGCCAGCACCATTCCCCGGGCGACCGGAAACACCATATATTTT
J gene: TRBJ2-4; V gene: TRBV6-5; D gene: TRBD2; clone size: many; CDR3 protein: CASSSSGWGKNIQYF; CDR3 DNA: TGTGCCAGCAGTTCTAGCGGTTGGGGCAAAAACATTCAGTACTTC